The 4 T cell receptor beta chains in this list originate from one sample, sequenced in a study of blood T cell repertoires in COVID-19. The method was immunoSEQ multiplex PCR; TCRdb's version includes in-frame clones alone and lacks a portion of them. In the table there are about 73,000 clones, around 82% of which are singletons. Input material: peripheral blood. These receptor sequences come from a human donor in a cohort sampled during active COVID-19.

The rearrangement links TRBV7-2 to TRBJ1-2, with 7 nucleotides matching TRBD1. Losses at the gene ends were 1 base for V and 4 bases for J; bases not matched to a gene: 18. CDR1 is SGHTA and CDR2 is FQGNSA in the germline V gene. The CDR3 runs to 19 residues. The CDR3 nucleotides are TGTGCCAGCAGCTTAGGCCCTTTTCCGACAGGGACGTATGCCTATGGCTACACCTTC. Its protein is CASSLGPFPTGTYAYGYTF.

The chain couples TRBV7-8 to TRBJ2-5; 9 nucleotides line up with TRBD1. This CDR3 region has 16 residues. V shed 5 bases and J 6 bases; nucleotides not matched to a gene: 13. Looked up from germline, CDR1 is SGHVS and CDR2 is FQNEAQ. The chain's CDR3 is CASSTETGGVRQTQYF. For the CDR3, the DNA is TGTGCCAGCAGCACGGAAACAGGGGGCGTCAGACAGACCCAGTACTTC. Drawing the rest from reference TRBV7-8 and TRBJ2-5, the complete variable domain is GAGVSQSPRYKVAKRGQDVALRCDPISGHVSLFWYQQALGQGPEFLTYFQNEAQLDKSGLPSDRFFAERPEGSVSTLKIQRTQQEDSAVYLCASSTETGGVRQTQYFGPGTRLLVL.

The chain joins TRBV14 to TRBJ2-2, with 7 bases lining up with TRBD1. With 4 bases clipped from V and 6 bases from J, the junction kept 8 bases outside the gene matches. This CDR3 comprises 15 residues. CDR1 is SGHDN and CDR2 is FVKESK in the germline V gene. The CDR3 spells CASSRLTGSAGELFF. The CDR3 DNA sequence: TGTGCCAGCAGCCGATTGACAGGGTCTGCCGGGGAGCTGTTTTTT.

This sequence joins TRBV4-2 and TRBJ1-2; 8 nucleotides line up with TRBD1. Germline trimming cut 4 bases from V and 3 bases from J; bases unmatched to any gene: 7. CDR3 length equals 15 residues. The germline V gene has CDR1 LGHNA and CDR2 YNFKEQ. CDR3: CASSPQDRADYGYTF. The DNA of the CDR3 is TGTGCCAGCAGCCCCCAGGACAGGGCTGACTATGGCTACACCTTC.